Below are 21 T cell receptor beta chains sequenced from a single sample in a study of shared clonotypes between healthy human individuals. The table came from immunoSEQ multiplex PCR; TCRdb's copy has only in-frame clones and leaves some out. The sample lists millions of clones, roughly 95% occurring once. The sequencing input was naive CD4+ T cells sorted from blood. Regarding subset: CD45RA+ positively selected. The receptors derive from a man between 18 and 29 years old in good health.

The chain has TRBV6-6 and TRBJ1-1; possible D gene TRBD1, 5 bases. The CDR3 consists of 15 residues. Per the germline V gene, CDR1 is MNHNY and CDR2 is SVGAGI (reference sequence). Trimming removed 0 bases at V and 4 bases at J, with 12 bases between. The CDR3 region has the DNA TGTGCCAGCAGTTACTCGAGAGCACAGGCCACTGAAGCTTTCTTT. This codes for CASSYSRAQATEAFF.

The chain recombines TRBV10-3 with TRBJ2-3; 7 nucleotides agree with TRBD2. Trimming cost V 2 bases and J 2 bases; bases outside gene matches: 7. The CDR3 sequence is 16 residues long. Germline CDR1 is ENHRY and CDR2 is SYGVKD. Written as DNA, the CDR3 is TGTGCCATCAGTGAGCTGGCGGGAGCCACCACAGATACGCAGTATTTT. The encoded protein is CAISELAGATTDTQYF.

The genes are TRBV18 and TRBJ2-6, with D perhaps TRBD2 (6 bases). Germline V lookup: CDR1 KGHSH, CDR2 LQKENI. V lost 8 bases, J lost 0 bases, and 17 bases lay in between. This CDR3 is built from 17 residues. The CDR3 DNA reads TGTGCCAGCACTCACTTGGGGGGATACTCTGGGGCCAACGTCCTGACTTTC. Amino acids: CASTHLGGYSGANVLTF.

Turning to this clone: A read error may account for a junction end that differs from germline. CDR3 coding DNA: TGTGCCAGCAGTACCGGGACTAGCAGAGATACGCAGTATTTT. This encodes CASSTGTSRDTQYF. The chain employs TRBV6-5 and TRBJ2-3, with TRBD2 identical over 9 bases. The CDR3 loop spans 14 amino acids. Germline CDR1 reads MNHEY; CDR2 reads SVGAGI.

This clone has just one count. The chain has TRBV27 and TRBJ2-3; D uncertain. The CDR3 length is 14 residues. The germline V and J ends were trimmed by 2 bases and 1 base, with 7 bases remaining between them. Germline V gives CDR1 MNHEY, CDR2 SMNVEV (reference sequence). CDR3 amino acids: CASSLNGRTDTQYF. DNA of the CDR3: TGTGCCAGCAGTTTAAACGGGCGCACAGATACGCAGTATTTT.

CDR3 sequence: CASSLAGRESTEAFF. CDR3 sequence (DNA): TGTGCCAGCAGCTTAGCGGGCAGGGAATCCACTGAAGCTTTCTTT. The chain combines TRBV7-2 with TRBJ1-1; maybe TRBD1 (5 bases). The CDR3 length is 15 residues. V was trimmed by 0 bases and J by 4 bases, leaving 12 bases between them. The germline gives CDR1 SGHTA, CDR2 FQGNSA.

V and J are TRBV25-1 and TRBJ2-5; D is unclear. V was shortened by 6 bases and J by 1 base, with 9 bases between the two germline ends. CDR1 is MGHDK and CDR2 is SYGVNS in the germline V gene. This CDR3 contains 13 residues. The CDR3 DNA is TGTGCCAGCAGAGGACGAGTCCAAGAGACCCAGTACTTC. This codes for CASRGRVQETQYF.

The chain carries TRBV30 and TRBJ1-2, with D tentatively TRBD1 (6 bases). Trimming cost V 7 bases and J 5 bases, with 11 bases left between them. This CDR3 spans 11 amino acids. The germline gives CDR1 GTSNPN, CDR2 SVGIG (reference sequence). The DNA of the CDR3 is TGTGCCTCCCACAGGGCGTATGGCTACACCTTC. The encoded protein is CASHRAYGYTF.

V usage is TRBV30 and J usage is TRBJ2-4; 7 bases are a match to TRBD2. V gave up 4 bases and J gave up 3 bases; unmatched junction bases: 0. This CDR3 is 12 amino acids long. Germline V lookup: CDR1 GTSNPN, CDR2 SVGIG (reference sequence). This CDR3 is CAWTSGKNIQYF. The CDR3 DNA is TGTGCCTGGACTAGCGGCAAAAACATTCAGTACTTC.

The rearrangement links TRBV11-3 to TRBJ2-1; 8 bases agree with TRBD2. J gave up 4 bases and V 2 bases, and 4 bases lay outside the gene matches. This CDR3 has 15 amino acids. Germline V gene sequence: CDR1 SGHNT, CDR2 YENEEA. CDR3 loop: CASSLSSGYYNEQFF. CDR3 bases: TGTGCCAGCAGCTTATCTAGCGGGTATTACAATGAGCAGTTCTTC. The whole variable domain, filled in from reference TRBV11-3 and TRBJ2-1, reads EAGVVQSPRYKIIEKKQPVAFWCNPISGHNTLYWYLQNLGQGPELLIRYENEEAVDDSQLPKDRFSAERLKGVDSTLKIQPAELGDSAVYLCASSLSSGYYNEQFFGPGTRLTVL.

This rearrangement joins TRBV5-6 to TRBJ2-7; D ambiguous. V was clipped by 4 bases and J by 8 bases, with 13 bases between them. Germline V lookup: CDR1 SGHDT, CDR2 YYEEEE. The CDR3 sequence is 12 residues long. The CDR3 region has the DNA TGTGCCAGCAGCCGCGAATCGGAAAAGCAGTACTTC. It is translated as CASSRESEKQYF.

The chain links TRBV18 to TRBJ2-1; TRBD2 might be the D (5 bases). The V gene lost 4 bases and the J gene lost 0 bases, with 10 bases spanning the gap. CDR1 is KGHSH and CDR2 is LQKENI in the germline V gene. The CDR3 extends over 15 amino acids. CDR3 in DNA: TGTGCCAGCTCACGGACTTCGAGCTCCTACAATGAGCAGTTCTTC. Its translation: CASSRTSSSYNEQFF.

Comments on this clone: Other DNA variants within this sample encode the same CDR3. This chain joins TRBV7-2 and TRBJ2-7; the D is unclear. V lost 1 base and J 2 bases, leaving 6 bases between the germline ends. The CDR3 covers 13 residues. In germline, CDR1 is SGHTA, CDR2 FQGNSA. CDR3 residues: CASSLVVAYEQYF. The CDR3 region has the DNA TGTGCCAGCAGCTTAGTGGTAGCCTACGAGCAGTACTTC. Combining the CDR3 with reference TRBV7-2 and TRBJ2-7 gives the whole variable domain GAGVSQSPSNKVTEKGKDVELRCDPISGHTALYWYRQSLGQGLEFLIYFQGNSAPDKSGLPSDRFSAERTGGSVSTLTIQRTQQEDSAVYLCASSLVVAYEQYFGPGTRLTVT.

This sequence joins TRBV14 and TRBJ2-7; TRBD1 aligns across 7 bases. Germline CDR1 is SGHDN and CDR2 is FVKESK. Germline trimming cut 10 bases from V and 7 bases from J; bases unmatched to any gene: 13. The CDR3 length is 13 residues. CDR3 loop: CAITLQGTGEQYF. The CDR3 DNA follows: TGTGCCATCACCTTACAGGGGACGGGGGAGCAGTACTTC.

As to this clone: Possible read error: a much larger clone is one base away. This specimen includes other DNA sequences encoding the same CDR3. The chain uses TRBV30 and TRBJ2-4, with D uncertain. CDR1 is GTSNPN, CDR2 SVGIG, per germline (reference sequence). The length of the CDR3 is 15 residues. CDR3 residues: CAWRGNSIAKNIQYF. The DNA for the CDR3 is TGTGCCTGGAGAGGAAACAGCATAGCCAAAAACATTCAATACTTC.

The CDR3 is CASSLGDRDISQETQYF. The CDR3 DNA reads as TGTGCCAGCAGCTTGGGGGACCGGGACATCTCCCAAGAGACCCAGTACTTC. V is TRBV5-8 and J is TRBJ2-5, with D perhaps matching TRBD1 (6 bases). The CDR3 length is 17 residues. Germline V gives CDR1 SGHTS, CDR2 YDEGEE. Deletions cut 0 bases from V and 1 base from J, with 16 bases between. The full variable domain, its missing parts supplied by reference TRBV5-8 and TRBJ2-5, is EAGVTQSPTHLIKTRGQQATLRCSPISGHTSVYWYQQALGLGLQFLLWYDEGEERNRGNFPPRFSGRQFPNYSSELNVNALELEDSALYLCASSLGDRDISQETQYFGPGTRLLVL.

The chain employs TRBV6-5 and TRBJ2-2; tentative D call: TRBD2 (6 bases). This CDR3 has 13 amino acids. CDR1 is MNHEY, CDR2 SVGAGI, per germline. V shed 1 base and J shed 8 bases, with 8 bases lying between them. DNA for the CDR3: TGTGCCAGCAGTTACTGGAGGGGAGGGGAGCTGTTTTTT. It codes for CASSYWRGGELFF.

The V call is TRBV15, the J call TRBJ1-5, with D perhaps TRBD1 (5 bases). The CDR3 has 14 residues. The germline V and J ends were trimmed by 1 base and 5 bases, with 9 bases remaining between them. Germline CDR1 LNHNV, CDR2 YYDKDF (reference sequence). The CDR3 coding sequence is TGTGCCACCAGCAGAGGGGACGGCGATCAGCCCCAGCATTTT. Translated: CATSRGDGDQPQHF.

In DNA, the CDR3 is TGTGCCAGCAGCTTACGACCAAACCAGCCCACAGATACGCAGTATTTT. This gives the protein CASSLRPNQPTDTQYF. The rearrangement links TRBV7-9 to TRBJ2-3; D uncertain. CDR3 length equals 16 residues. Germline CDR1 SEHNR, CDR2 FQNEAQ (reference sequence). Trimming took off 2 bases at V and 2 bases at J, with 14 bases between the two ends.

This chain uses TRBV30 with TRBJ2-6; perhaps TRBD1 as D (5 bases). The germline gives CDR1 GTSNPN, CDR2 SVGIG (reference sequence). This CDR3 has 14 residues. Trimming took 6 bases from V and 1 from J, leaving 10 bases between them. The CDR3 reads CACTTASGANVLTF. The CDR3 coding sequence is TGTGCCTGTACGACAGCTTCTGGGGCCAACGTCCTGACTTTC.

The chain links TRBV6-4 to TRBJ2-4; D remains unclear. CDR3 length: 19 amino acids. V lost 2 bases, J lost 0 bases, and 20 bases lay in between. Germline V gene lookup returns CDR1 MRHNA and CDR2 SNTAGT. Here the CDR3 DNA reads TGTGCCAGCAGTGACCTGATGAACTTCGTGGAGCTAGCCAAAAACATTCAGTACTTC. This encodes CASSDLMNFVELAKNIQYF.